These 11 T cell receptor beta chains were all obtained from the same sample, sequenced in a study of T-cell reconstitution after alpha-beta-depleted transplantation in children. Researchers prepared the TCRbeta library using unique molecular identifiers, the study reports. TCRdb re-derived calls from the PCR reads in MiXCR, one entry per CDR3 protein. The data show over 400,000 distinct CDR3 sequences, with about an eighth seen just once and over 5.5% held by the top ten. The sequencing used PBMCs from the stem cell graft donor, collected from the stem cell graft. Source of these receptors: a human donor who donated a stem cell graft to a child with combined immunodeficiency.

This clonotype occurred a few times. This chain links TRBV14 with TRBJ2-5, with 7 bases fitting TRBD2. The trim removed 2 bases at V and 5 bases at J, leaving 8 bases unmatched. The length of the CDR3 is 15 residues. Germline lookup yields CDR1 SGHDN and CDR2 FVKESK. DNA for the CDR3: TGTGCCAGCAGCCAAATGGGACTACCCTGGGAGACCCAGTACTTC. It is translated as CASSQMGLPWETQYF.

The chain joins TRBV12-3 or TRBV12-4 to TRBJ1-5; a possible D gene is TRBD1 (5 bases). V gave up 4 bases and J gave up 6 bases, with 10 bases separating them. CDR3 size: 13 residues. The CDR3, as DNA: TGTGCCAGCAGTTGGGGGAGGGGTCAGCCCCAGCATTTT. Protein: CASSWGRGQPQHF.

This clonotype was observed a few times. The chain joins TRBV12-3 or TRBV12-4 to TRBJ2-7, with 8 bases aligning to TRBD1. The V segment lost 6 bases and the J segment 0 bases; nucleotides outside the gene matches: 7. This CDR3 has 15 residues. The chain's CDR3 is CASREQGVPSYEQYF. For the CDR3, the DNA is TGTGCCAGCAGAGAACAGGGGGTCCCCTCCTACGAGCAGTACTTC.

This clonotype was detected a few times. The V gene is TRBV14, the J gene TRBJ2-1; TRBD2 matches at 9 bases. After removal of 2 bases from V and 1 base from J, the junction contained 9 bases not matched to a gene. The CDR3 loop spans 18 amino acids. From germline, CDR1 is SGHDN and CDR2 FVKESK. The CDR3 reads CASSQKVAGVGSYNEQFF. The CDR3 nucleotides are TGTGCCAGCAGCCAAAAGGTAGCGGGAGTAGGATCCTACAATGAGCAGTTCTTC.

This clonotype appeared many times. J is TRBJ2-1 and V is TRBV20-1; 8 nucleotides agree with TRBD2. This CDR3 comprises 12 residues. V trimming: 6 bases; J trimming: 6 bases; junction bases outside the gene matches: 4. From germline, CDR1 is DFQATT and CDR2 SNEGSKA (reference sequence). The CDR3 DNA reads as TGCAGTGCCCCGGGAGGGGGCAATGAGCAGTTCTTC. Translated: CSAPGGGNEQFF.

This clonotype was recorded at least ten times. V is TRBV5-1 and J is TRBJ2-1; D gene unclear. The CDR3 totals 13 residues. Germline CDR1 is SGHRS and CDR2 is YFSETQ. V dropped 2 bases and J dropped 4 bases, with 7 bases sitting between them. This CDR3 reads CASSFDTYNEQFF. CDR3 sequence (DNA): TGCGCCAGCAGCTTCGACACTTACAATGAGCAGTTCTTC.

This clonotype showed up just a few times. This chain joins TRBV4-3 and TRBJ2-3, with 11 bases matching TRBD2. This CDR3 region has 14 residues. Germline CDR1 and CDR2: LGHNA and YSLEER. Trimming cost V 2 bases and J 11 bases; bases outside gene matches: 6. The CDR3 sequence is CASSQYPGLAEQYF. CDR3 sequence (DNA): TGCGCCAGCAGCCAATACCCGGGACTAGCGGAGCAGTATTTT.

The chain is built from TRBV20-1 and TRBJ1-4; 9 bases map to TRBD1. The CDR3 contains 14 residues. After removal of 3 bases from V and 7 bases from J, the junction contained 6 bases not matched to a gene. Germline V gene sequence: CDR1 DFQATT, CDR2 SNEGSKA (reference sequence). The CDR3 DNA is TGCAGTGCTAGCTCCAGGACAGGGGCTGAAAAACTGTTTTTT. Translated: CSASSRTGAEKLFF.

The CDR3 is CASSRGTVGYEQYF. CDR3 in DNA: TGCGCCAGCAGCCGCGGGACAGTGGGTTACGAGCAGTACTTC. The V call is TRBV4-1, the J call TRBJ2-7, with a weak D call TRBD1 (7 bases). Trimming stripped 4 bases from V and 4 bases from J, with 14 bases between. CDR3 length: 14 residues. Germline lookup yields CDR1 MGHRA and CDR2 YSYEKL.

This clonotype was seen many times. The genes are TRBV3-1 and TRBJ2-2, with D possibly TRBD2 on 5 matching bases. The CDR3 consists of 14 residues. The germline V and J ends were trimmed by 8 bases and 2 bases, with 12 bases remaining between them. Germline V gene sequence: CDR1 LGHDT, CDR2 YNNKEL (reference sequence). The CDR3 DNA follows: TGTGCCAGCTCTCAAGGGAGAAACACCGGGGAGCTGTTTTTT. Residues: CASSQGRNTGELFF.

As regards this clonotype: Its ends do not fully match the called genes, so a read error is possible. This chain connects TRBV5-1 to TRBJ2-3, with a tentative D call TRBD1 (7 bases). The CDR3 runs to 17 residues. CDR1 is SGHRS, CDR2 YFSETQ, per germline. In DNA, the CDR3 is TGCGCCAGCAGCCTGGAGGGACGGGGCAGAGGGACAGATACGGAGTATTTT. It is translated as CASSLEGRGRGTDTEYF.